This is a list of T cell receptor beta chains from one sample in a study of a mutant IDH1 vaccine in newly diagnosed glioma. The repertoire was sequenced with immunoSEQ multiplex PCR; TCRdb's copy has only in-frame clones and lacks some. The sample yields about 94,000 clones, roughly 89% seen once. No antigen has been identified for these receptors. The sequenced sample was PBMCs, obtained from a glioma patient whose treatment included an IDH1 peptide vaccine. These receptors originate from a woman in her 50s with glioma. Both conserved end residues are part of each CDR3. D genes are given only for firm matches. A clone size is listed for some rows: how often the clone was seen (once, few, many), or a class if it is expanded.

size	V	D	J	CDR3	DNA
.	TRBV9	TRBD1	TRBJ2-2	CASSVDRQGLNTGELFF	TGTGCCAGCAGCGTCGACCGACAGGGCCTAAACACCGGGGAGCTGTTTTTT
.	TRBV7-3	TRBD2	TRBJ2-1	CASSERAGLYNEQFF	TGTGCCAGCAGCGAACGAGCGGGACTGTACAATGAGCAGTTCTTC
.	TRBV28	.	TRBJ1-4	CASSGRINEKLFF	TGTGCCAGCAGTGGACGGATTAATGAAAAACTGTTTTTT
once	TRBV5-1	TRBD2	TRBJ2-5	CASSLTSGRVMYQETQYF	TGCGCCAGCAGCTTGACTAGCGGGAGGGTGATGTACCAAGAGACCCAGTACTTC
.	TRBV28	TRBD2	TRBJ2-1	CASTHGLAGSAEQFF	TGTGCCAGCACCCACGGCCTAGCGGGATCCGCTGAGCAGTTCTTC
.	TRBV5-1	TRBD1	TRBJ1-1	CASSPGQGFAEAFF	TGCGCCAGCAGCCCCGGACAGGGGTTCGCTGAAGCTTTCTTT
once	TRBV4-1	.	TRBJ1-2	CASSQDLGANYGYTF	TGCGCCAGCAGCCAAGATTTGGGGGCCAACTATGGCTACACCTTC
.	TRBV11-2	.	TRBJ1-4	CASSSNTGWEKLFF	TGTGCCAGCAGCTCAAACACCGGTTGGGAAAAACTGTTTTTT
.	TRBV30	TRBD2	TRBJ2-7	CAWSVGLAGNPEQYF	TGTGCCTGGAGTGTCGGACTAGCGGGGAACCCCGAGCAGTACTTC
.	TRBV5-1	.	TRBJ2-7	CASSLAEGGQYF	TGCGCCAGCAGCTTGGCCGAGGGCGGGCAGTACTTC
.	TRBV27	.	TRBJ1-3	CASSLEASGNTIYF	TGTGCCAGCAGTTTAGAGGCCTCTGGAAACACCATATATTTT
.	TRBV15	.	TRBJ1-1	CATSGPGRMSGAEAFF	TGTGCCACCAGCGGTCCGGGACGTATGTCGGGAGCTGAAGCTTTCTTT
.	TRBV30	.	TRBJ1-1	CAWSRQLTEAFF	TGTGCCTGGAGTAGACAGCTAACTGAAGCTTTCTTT
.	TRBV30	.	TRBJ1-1	CAWTRSLNTEAFF	TGTGCCTGGACCAGATCCCTGAACACTGAAGCTTTCTTT
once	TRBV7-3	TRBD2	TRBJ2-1	CASSSEPGAGYDGYNEQFF	TGTGCCAGCAGCTCTGAACCTGGAGCGGGATATGATGGTTACAATGAGCAGTTCTTC
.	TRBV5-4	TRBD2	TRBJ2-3	CASSSKTSTDTQYF	TGTGCCAGCAGCTCGAAGACTAGCACGGATACGCAGTATTTT
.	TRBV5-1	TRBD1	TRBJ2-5	CASSSGQGRETQYF	TGCGCCAGCAGCTCCGGACAGGGTAGAGAGACCCAGTACTTC
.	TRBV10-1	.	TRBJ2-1	CASSESVAVSYNEQFF	TGCGCCAGCAGTGAGTCGGTAGCGGTCTCCTACAATGAGCAGTTCTTC
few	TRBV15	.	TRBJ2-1	CATSRARQSLINEQFF	TGTGCCACCAGCAGAGCCCGTCAGAGCCTAATCAATGAGCAGTTCTTC
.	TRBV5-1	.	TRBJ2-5	CASSLAQKGETQYF	TGCGCCAGCAGCTTGGCGCAGAAAGGGGAGACCCAGTACTTC
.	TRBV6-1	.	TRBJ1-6	CASSVSKNTPLHF	TGTGCCAGCAGTGTTAGCAAAAATACACCCCTCCACTTT
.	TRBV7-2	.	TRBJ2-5	CASSLQGGRQETQYF	TGTGCCAGCAGCCTGCAGGGGGGCCGTCAAGAGACCCAGTACTTC
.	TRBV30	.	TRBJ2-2	CAWSPSGELFF	TGTGCCTGGAGTCCCAGCGGGGAGCTGTTTTTT
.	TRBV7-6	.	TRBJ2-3	CASSLSHHTDTQYF	TGTGCCAGCAGCTTGAGCCACCACACAGATACGCAGTATTTT
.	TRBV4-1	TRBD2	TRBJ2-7	CASSRGLAAYEQYF	TGCGCCAGCAGCCGGGGACTAGCGGCCTACGAGCAGTACTTC
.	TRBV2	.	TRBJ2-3	CASKDWGTDTQYF	TGTGCCAGCAAGGATTGGGGAACAGATACGCAGTATTTT
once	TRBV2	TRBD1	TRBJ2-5	CASRDRAGQETQYF	TGTGCCAGCAGGGACAGGGCGGGCCAAGAGACCCAGTACTTC
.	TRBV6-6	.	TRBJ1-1	CASSYSDTEAFF	TGTGCCAGCAGTTACTCTGACACTGAAGCTTTCTTT
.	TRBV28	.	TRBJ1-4	CASSSGVEKLFF	TGTGCCAGCAGTTCAGGGGTCGAAAAACTGTTTTTT
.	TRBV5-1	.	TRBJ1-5	CASSLAPNGNQPQHF	TGCGCCAGCAGCTTGGCGCCTAATGGCAATCAGCCCCAGCATTTT
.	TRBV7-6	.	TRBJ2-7	CASSRSGRGYEQYF	TGTGCCAGCAGCCGTAGTGGCAGGGGATACGAGCAGTACTTC
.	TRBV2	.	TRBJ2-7	CASSVTYEQYF	TGTGCCAGCTCCGTTACCTACGAGCAGTACTTC
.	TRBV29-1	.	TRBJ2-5	CSVERIAAETQYF	TGCAGCGTTGAAAGGATTGCAGCGGAGACCCAGTACTTC
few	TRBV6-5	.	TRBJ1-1	CASSMTGMITEAFF	TGTGCCAGCAGTATGACAGGTATGATCACTGAAGCTTTCTTT
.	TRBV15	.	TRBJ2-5	CATSRDRRYQETQYF	TGTGCCACCAGCAGAGATCGGAGGTACCAAGAGACCCAGTACTTC
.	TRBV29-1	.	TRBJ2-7	CSVEGQGPFPYEQYF	TGCAGCGTTGAAGGTCAGGGGCCTTTTCCCTACGAGCAGTACTTC
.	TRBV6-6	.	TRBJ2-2	CASSYDQIPGELFF	TGTGCCAGCAGTTACGATCAGATCCCCGGGGAGCTGTTTTTT
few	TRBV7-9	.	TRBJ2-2	CASGGVAVNTGELFF	TGTGCCAGCGGGGGAGTAGCGGTGAACACCGGGGAGCTGTTTTTT
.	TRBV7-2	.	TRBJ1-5	CASSLTPVTGGGQPQHF	TGTGCCAGCAGCTTAACGCCGGTGACCGGCGGCGGTCAGCCCCAGCATTTT
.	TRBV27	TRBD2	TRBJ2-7	CASSLPGLGVNEQYF	TGTGCCAGCAGCCTTCCGGGACTAGGTGTCAACGAGCAGTACTTC
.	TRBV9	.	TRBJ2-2	CASSVADQSGELFF	TGTGCCAGCAGCGTAGCAGACCAGTCAGGGGAGCTGTTTTTT
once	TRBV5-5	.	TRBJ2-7	CASSLVSGTYEQYF	TGTGCCAGCAGCTTGGTTAGCGGCACCTACGAGCAGTACTTC
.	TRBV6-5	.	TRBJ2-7	CASTPERGYEQYF	TGTGCCAGCACCCCGGAACGAGGCTACGAGCAGTACTTC
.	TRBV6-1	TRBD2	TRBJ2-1	CATSRGGSSYNEQFF	TGTGCCACCTCGCGGGGAGGGAGCTCCTACAATGAGCAGTTCTTC
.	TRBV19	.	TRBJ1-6	CASSRGPVLTDSPLHF	TGTGCCAGTAGCAGAGGTCCGGTTTTAACGGATTCACCCCTCCACTTT
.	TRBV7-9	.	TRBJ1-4	CASSLRAGRVADEKLFF	TGTGCCAGCAGCTTAAGGGCCGGCAGGGTGGCGGATGAAAAACTGTTTTTT